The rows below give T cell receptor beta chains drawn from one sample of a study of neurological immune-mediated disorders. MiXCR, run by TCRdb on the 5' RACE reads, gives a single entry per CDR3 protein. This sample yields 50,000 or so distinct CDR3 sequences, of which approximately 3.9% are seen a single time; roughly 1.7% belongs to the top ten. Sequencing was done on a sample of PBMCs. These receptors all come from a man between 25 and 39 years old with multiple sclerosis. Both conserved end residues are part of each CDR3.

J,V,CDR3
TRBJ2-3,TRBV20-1,CSPGGDTQYF
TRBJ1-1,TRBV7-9,CASRPQNTEAFF
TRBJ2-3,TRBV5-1,CASSLNRVEGTDTQYF
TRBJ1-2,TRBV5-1,CASSPTDRVPSGYTF
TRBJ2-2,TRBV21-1,CASSSPNPAGAGGPGNTGELFF
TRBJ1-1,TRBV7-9,CASSSDTRNTEAFF
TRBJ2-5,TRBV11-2,CASSPISGGGETQYF
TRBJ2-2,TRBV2,CASCPSMGGTGELFF
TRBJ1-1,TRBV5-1,CASSFGSGTGATEAFF
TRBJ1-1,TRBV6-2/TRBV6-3,CASSSWDALNTEAFF
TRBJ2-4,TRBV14,CASSQGIIRSGTKNIQYF
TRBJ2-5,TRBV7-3,CASITIETYEETQYF